Reported below is one T cell receptor (beta chain). The antigen remains unidentified. CDR1 and CDR2 (germline): SGDLS, YYNGEE. This CDR3 has 15 amino acids. V dropped 3 bases and J dropped 6; count of bases not matched to a gene: 6. This specimen belongs to a study of shared clonotypes between healthy human individuals. The study, taken as a whole, reports: Tissues were not sampled, only blood, and their repertoires likely differ. The study found 4.5% to 5% of naive CD4 clonotypes shared across a handful of donors.

Evenly divided among several immunoSEQ plates was the genomic DNA of each subset. Sorted-subset replicate PCRs used about 0.2 ug DNA, 25,000 to 30,000 T cell genomes. The repertoire was sequenced with immunoSEQ multiplex PCR; TCRdb's copy has only in-frame clones and lacks some. This sample has about 1,800,000 clones, with approximately 94% found just once. CD8 cells regarded as naive lacked CD45RO, were positively chosen for CCR7, and omitted terminally differentiated effector memory CD45RA+ cells. The V call is TRBV9, the J call TRBJ1-6, with 7 bases fitting TRBD1. Sequences were obtained from naive CD8+ T cells sorted from blood. This clonotype was sampled from a man younger than 30 in good health. The DNA of the CDR3 is TGTGCCAGCAGCGGAAGCGGGACAGTTAATTCACCCCTCCACTTT. Its protein product is CASSGSGTVNSPLHF. Based on the CDR3 plus reference TRBV9 and TRBJ1-6, the full variable domain is DSGVTQTPKHLITATGQRVTLRCSPRSGDLSVYWYQQSLDQGLQFLIQYYNGEERAKGNILERFSAQQFPDLHSELNLSSLELGDSALYFCASSGSGTVNSPLHFGNGTRLTVT.